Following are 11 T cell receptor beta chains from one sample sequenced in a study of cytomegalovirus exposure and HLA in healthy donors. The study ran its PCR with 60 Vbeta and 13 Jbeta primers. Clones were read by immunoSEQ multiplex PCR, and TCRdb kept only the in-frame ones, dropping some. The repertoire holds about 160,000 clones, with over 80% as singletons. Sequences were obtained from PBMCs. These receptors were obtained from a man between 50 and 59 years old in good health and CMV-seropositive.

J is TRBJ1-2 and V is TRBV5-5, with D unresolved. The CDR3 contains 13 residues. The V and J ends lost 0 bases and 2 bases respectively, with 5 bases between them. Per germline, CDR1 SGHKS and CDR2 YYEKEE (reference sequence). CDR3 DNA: TGTGCCAGCAGCTTGGATGAGAACTATGGCTACACCTTC. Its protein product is CASSLDENYGYTF.

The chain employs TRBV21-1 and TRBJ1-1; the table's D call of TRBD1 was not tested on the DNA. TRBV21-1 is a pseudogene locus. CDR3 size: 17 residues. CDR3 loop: CASSKALDRALNTEAFF. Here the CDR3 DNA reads TGTGCCAGCAGCAAAGCGCTCGACAGGGCCTTGAACACTGAAGCTTTCTTT.

The CDR3 loop is CASVGGETEAFF. DNA for the CDR3: TGTGCCAGTGTCGGGGGAGAGACTGAAGCTTTCTTT. The genes are TRBV6-5 and TRBJ1-1; a possible D gene is TRBD1 (5 bases). V lost 9 bases, J lost 5 bases, and 13 bases lay in between. This CDR3 spans 12 amino acids. The germline V gene has CDR1 MNHEY and CDR2 SVGAGI.

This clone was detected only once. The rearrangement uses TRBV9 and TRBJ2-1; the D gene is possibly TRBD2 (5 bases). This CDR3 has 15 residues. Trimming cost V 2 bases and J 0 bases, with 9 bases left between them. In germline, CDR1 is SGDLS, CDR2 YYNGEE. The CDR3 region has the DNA TGTGCCAGCAGCGTGCAGGCGGGCTCCTACAATGAGCAGTTCTTC. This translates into CASSVQAGSYNEQFF.

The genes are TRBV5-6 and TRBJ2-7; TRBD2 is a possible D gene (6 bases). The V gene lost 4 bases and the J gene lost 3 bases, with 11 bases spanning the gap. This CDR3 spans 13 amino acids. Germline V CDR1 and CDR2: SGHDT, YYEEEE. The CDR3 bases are TGTGCCAGCAGCCCCGGGAGTCTCTACGAGCAGTACTTC. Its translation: CASSPGSLYEQYF.

CDR3 coding DNA: TGTGCCACCAGCAGAGTTCCGGCGACTAGCGGGAGGGGACTTTCCTACGAGCAGTACTTC. Translation gives CATSRVPATSGRGLSYEQYF. This rearrangement joins TRBV15 to TRBJ2-7; 14 bases map to TRBD2. Germline V gene sequence: CDR1 LNHNV, CDR2 YYDKDF (reference sequence). V was clipped by 1 base and J by 1 base; unmatched bases: 12. This CDR3 contains 20 residues.

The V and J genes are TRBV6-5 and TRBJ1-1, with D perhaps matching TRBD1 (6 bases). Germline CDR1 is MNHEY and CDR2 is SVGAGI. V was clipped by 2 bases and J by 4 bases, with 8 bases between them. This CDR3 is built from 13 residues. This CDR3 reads CASSYEQGTEAFF. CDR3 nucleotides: TGTGCCAGCAGTTACGAACAGGGCACTGAAGCTTTCTTT.

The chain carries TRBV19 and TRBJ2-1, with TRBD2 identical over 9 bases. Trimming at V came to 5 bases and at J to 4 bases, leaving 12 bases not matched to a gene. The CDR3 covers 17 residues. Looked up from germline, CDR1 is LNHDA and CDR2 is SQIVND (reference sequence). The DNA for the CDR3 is TGTGCCAGTAGTCCCCTAAAGACTAGCGGCCGATACAATGAGCAGTTCTTC. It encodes CASSPLKTSGRYNEQFF.

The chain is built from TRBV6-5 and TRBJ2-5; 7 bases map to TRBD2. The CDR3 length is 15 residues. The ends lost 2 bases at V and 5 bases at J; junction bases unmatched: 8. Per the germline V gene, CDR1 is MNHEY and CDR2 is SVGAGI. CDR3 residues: CASSYQAGQWETQYF. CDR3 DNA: TGTGCCAGCAGTTACCAAGCGGGGCAGTGGGAGACCCAGTACTTC.

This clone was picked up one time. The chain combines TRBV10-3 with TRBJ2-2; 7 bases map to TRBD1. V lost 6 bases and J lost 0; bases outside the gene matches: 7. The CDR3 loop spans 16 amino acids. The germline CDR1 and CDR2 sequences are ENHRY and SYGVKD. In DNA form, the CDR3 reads TGTGCCATCAGGATGGTGGGACAGACGAACACCGGGGAGCTGTTTTTT. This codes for CAIRMVGQTNTGELFF.

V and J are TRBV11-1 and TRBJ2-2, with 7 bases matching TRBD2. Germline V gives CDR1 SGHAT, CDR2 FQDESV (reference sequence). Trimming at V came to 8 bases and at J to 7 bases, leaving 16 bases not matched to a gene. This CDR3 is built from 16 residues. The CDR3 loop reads CASSRGDVDRSGELFF. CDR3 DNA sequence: TGTGCCAGCTCCCGGGGGGACGTGGATAGGAGCGGGGAGCTGTTTTTT.